The 3 T cell receptor beta chains listed next were all sequenced from one sample in a study of T-cell memory formation after mild COVID-19 (dated by TCRdb to the early 2020s). Library prep was done by 5' RACE. TCRdb records Illumina NovaSeq 6000 as the sequencer. In-frame beta chains were kept once TCRdb had trimmed the public reads at Q25 with fastp and called clones with MiXCR. Rows merge per CDR3 protein into single entries with the most common DNA and genes. This sample lists 270,000 or so distinct CDR3 sequences; 15% to 20% were detected once. The ten largest clonotypes hold roughly a fifth of the sample. The sample consisted of PBMCs or a T cell subset sorted from them (not recorded which). The receptors derive from a man aged 18-30 years who had mild COVID-19 (a few samples of this study predate the infection). The sample titles of this study are shuffled in the database, so cell type and time point are left out; the donor was told from shared clones.

This chain uses TRBV18 with TRBJ1-3; tentatively, D is TRBD1 (5 bases). Looked up from germline, CDR1 is KGHSH and CDR2 is LQKENI. Deletions cut 3 bases from V and 9 bases from J, with 15 bases between. This CDR3 is built from 14 residues. The CDR3 loop is CASSPSRDGTTIYF. In nucleotides, the CDR3 is TGTGCCAGCTCACCCTCCAGGGATGGGACCACCATATATTTT.

The DNA of the CDR3 is TGTGCCAGTAGAATCGGGGGTTCCAACTATGGCTACACCTTC. Amino acid sequence: CASRIGGSNYGYTF. This chain joins TRBV27 and TRBJ1-2; D may be TRBD1 (5 bases). Germline CDR1 and CDR2: MNHEY and SMNVEV (reference sequence). V lost 9 bases, J lost 2 bases, and 16 bases lay in between. This CDR3 spans 14 amino acids.

There are a few counts of this clonotype. J is TRBJ1-5 and V is TRBV20-1; D possibly corresponds to TRBD1 (5 bases). The CDR3 loop spans 15 amino acids. V was cut by 5 bases and J by 0 bases, with 14 bases left in between. CDR1 is DFQATT, CDR2 SNEGSKA, per germline (reference sequence). The CDR3 reads CSARPQGNSNQPQHF. The CDR3 nucleotides read TGCAGTGCTCGACCTCAGGGAAATAGCAATCAGCCCCAGCATTTT.